This passage covers 30 T cell receptor beta chains from one sample sequenced in a study of beta chain features in type 1 diabetes. The study reverse transcribed the entire isolated RNA, so it sequenced expressed TCRB transcripts. Sequencing used immunoSEQ multiplex PCR; TCRdb keeps in-frame clones, though not all of them. The sample consists of about 260,000 clones, 68% of them appearing once. Sequencing was performed on naive CD4+ T cells from blood. The origin of the receptors is a man aged 25-40 years in good health.

The chain employs TRBV7-2 and TRBJ1-2, with no clear D. Germline-derived CDR1 and CDR2 are SGHTA and FQGNSA. CDR3 length: 13 amino acids. V was clipped by 1 base and J by 5 bases, with 8 bases between them. CDR3 protein: CASSLVEEYGYTF. DNA for the CDR3: TGTGCCAGCAGCTTAGTGGAGGAATATGGCTACACCTTC.

A single count supports this clone. The chain combines TRBV7-2 with TRBJ1-2; D remains unclear. Germline-derived CDR1 and CDR2 are SGHTA and FQGNSA. V was trimmed by 5 bases and J by 6 bases, leaving 16 bases between them. This CDR3 is built from 14 residues. The DNA of the CDR3 is TGTGCCAGCAGCCTTCCCAGCCCTCCGGATGGCTACACCTTC. Amino acids: CASSLPSPPDGYTF.

The chain recombines TRBV19 with TRBJ1-1, with D unresolved. From germline, CDR1 is LNHDA and CDR2 SQIVND (reference sequence). V was pared by 6 bases and J by 5 bases, with 10 bases between. The CDR3 contains 12 residues. CDR3 sequence reads: CASSHFGTEAFF. The CDR3 DNA reads as TGTGCCAGTAGCCACTTTGGGACTGAAGCTTTCTTT.

To note about this clone: At the DNA level, this CDR3 is encoded by other sequences in the same sample as well. The chain couples TRBV30 to TRBJ2-5; D is unclear. The germline CDR1 and CDR2 sequences are GTSNPN and SVGIG (reference sequence). Trimming removed 4 bases at V and 2 bases at J, with 5 bases between. The CDR3 contains 11 residues. In DNA form, the CDR3 reads TGTGCCTGGACAGATCAAGAGACCCAGTACTTC. This encodes CAWTDQETQYF.

The rearrangement joins TRBV23-1 to TRBJ1-5; TRBD1 might be the D (5 bases). TRBV23-1 is annotated as an ORF whose role is uncertain. The length of the CDR3 is 16 residues. V dropped 3 bases and J dropped 0 bases, with 12 bases sitting between them. The CDR3 region is CASSHPWDYSNQPQHF. CDR3 DNA: TGCGCCAGCAGTCACCCATGGGACTATAGCAATCAGCCCCAGCATTTT.

This clone came up a few times. The gene calls are TRBV29-1 and TRBJ2-5; tentatively, D is TRBD2 (6 bases). V lost 3 bases and J lost 5, with 13 bases in between. Germline V gene sequence: CDR1 SQVTM, CDR2 ANQGSEA. This CDR3 spans 13 amino acids. The CDR3, as DNA: TGCAGCGTTGATTTCAGGGCGGGGGAGACCCAGTACTTC. It translates to CSVDFRAGETQYF.

J is TRBJ2-5 and V is TRBV6-6; a weak D match, TRBD2 (5 bases). With 6 bases removed from V and 5 bases from J, the gap between germline ends came to 16 bases. CDR1 MNHNY and CDR2 SVGAGI come from the germline V gene (reference sequence). The CDR3 contains 14 residues. The chain's CDR3 is CASSQERPGETQYF. The DNA for the CDR3 is TGTGCCAGCAGCCAGGAGCGGCCGGGCGAGACCCAGTACTTC.

This rearrangement joins TRBV30 to TRBJ2-1; 7 bases align to TRBD2. Germline-derived CDR1 and CDR2 are GTSNPN and SVGIG (reference sequence). This CDR3 comprises 14 residues. Trimming took 5 bases from V and 4 from J; bases not matched to a gene: 8. The CDR3 nucleotides read TGTGCCTGGCTAGGGCTAGCGGCTTACAATGAGCAGTTCTTC. This translates into CAWLGLAAYNEQFF.

The CDR3: CASSRRETQYF. In nucleotides, the CDR3 is TGTGCCAGCAGCCGTCGAGAGACCCAGTACTTC. V is TRBV7-2 and J is TRBJ2-5; D is undetermined. Germline V gene data show CDR1 as SGHTA and CDR2 as FQGNSA. This CDR3 has 11 amino acids. V shed 5 bases and J shed 4 bases, with 5 bases lying between them.

This chain links TRBV9 with TRBJ2-1; tentative D call: TRBD1 (6 bases). Trimming took off 4 bases at V and 7 bases at J, with 15 bases between the two ends. The germline CDR1 and CDR2 sequences are SGDLS and YYNGEE. The CDR3 is 14 residues long. This chain's CDR3 is CASSLEAGVNEQFF. The CDR3 DNA reads TGTGCCAGCAGCTTAGAAGCAGGGGTGAATGAGCAGTTCTTC.

V gene TRBV12-5 combines with J gene TRBJ2-1, with 11 nucleotides matching TRBD2. Germline trimming cut 7 bases from V and 4 bases from J; bases unmatched to any gene: 6. From germline, CDR1 is LGHNT and CDR2 FRNRAP. The CDR3 runs 15 residues. This chain's CDR3 is CASAPTSGEYNEQFF. As DNA, the CDR3 is TGTGCTAGTGCTCCGACTAGCGGGGAATACAATGAGCAGTTCTTC.

The rearrangement uses TRBV9 and TRBJ2-7, with D possibly being TRBD1 (5 bases). The germline CDR1 and CDR2 sequences are SGDLS and YYNGEE. The CDR3 contains 13 residues. Trimming cost V 3 bases and J 6 bases, with 13 bases left between them. CDR3 in DNA: TGTGCCAGCAGCGGACCGACAGTCGGCGAGCAGTACTTC. Residues: CASSGPTVGEQYF.

The chain uses TRBV7-2 and TRBJ2-5; 7 nucleotides agree with TRBD2. The CDR3 has 13 amino acids. J gave up 2 bases and V 5 bases, and 2 bases lay outside the gene matches. Per the germline V gene, CDR1 is SGHTA and CDR2 is FQGNSA. The CDR3: CASSAGVQETQYF. CDR3 bases: TGTGCCAGCAGCGCGGGAGTTCAAGAGACCCAGTACTTC.

This clone was seen once. The V call is TRBV2, the J call TRBJ2-4, with 7 nucleotides matching TRBD2. This CDR3 has 17 amino acids. With 3 bases clipped from V and 6 bases from J, the junction kept 14 bases outside the gene matches. Germline V gives CDR1 SNHLY, CDR2 FYNNEI. The CDR3 DNA reads as TGTGCCAGCAGTGAGAGCGGGGCTAGAACTAGGGGAAACATTCAGTACTTC. This gives the protein CASSESGARTRGNIQYF.

The rearrangement joins TRBV7-6 to TRBJ1-3; no clear D. The CDR3 is made up of 14 amino acids. Germline CDR1 SGHVS, CDR2 FNYEAQ. The ends were cut back, 0 bases at V and 4 bases at J, with 7 bases in the middle. CDR3 sequence: CASSLAGPGNTIYF. As DNA, the CDR3 is TGTGCCAGCAGCTTAGCCGGTCCGGGAAACACCATATATTTT.

The rearrangement uses TRBV6-5 and TRBJ2-5; the D is unclear. The CDR3 length is 14 residues. In germline, CDR1 is MNHEY, CDR2 SVGAGI. Trimming cost V 4 bases and J 2 bases, with 11 bases left between them. In nucleotides, the CDR3 is TGTGCCAGCAGTTCAACAGTACTTCAAGAGACCCAGTACTTC. Encoded protein: CASSSTVLQETQYF.

About this clone itself: Other DNA sequences in this specimen translate into the identical CDR3. This sequence joins TRBV29-1 and TRBJ2-3; D may match TRBD1 or TRBD2 (5 bases each). Germline lookup yields CDR1 SQVTM and CDR2 ANQGSEA. The V end was cut by 2 bases, the J end by 6 bases, with 9 bases between. CDR3 length equals 12 residues. CDR3 nucleotide sequence: TGCAGCGTTGAAAAAGGGACGGATACGCAGTATTTT. Translated, it gives CSVEKGTDTQYF.

This clone appeared a single time. V and J are TRBV9 and TRBJ2-2; 8 nucleotides match TRBD2. In germline, CDR1 is SGDLS, CDR2 YYNGEE. This CDR3 contains 16 residues. V was pared by 3 bases and J by 6 bases, with 10 bases of the junction left unmatched. CDR3 nucleotide sequence: TGTGCCAGCAGCGGATTAGCGGGGAGTTTTGCCGGGGAGCTGTTTTTT. This sequence encodes CASSGLAGSFAGELFF.

This chain joins TRBV2 and TRBJ2-5; D is uncertain. There are 13 residues in the CDR3. The germline gives CDR1 SNHLY, CDR2 FYNNEI. V gave up 2 bases and J gave up 9 bases, with 13 bases separating them. CDR3 protein: CASSENAAAAQYF. DNA for the CDR3: TGTGCCAGCAGTGAAAATGCGGCCGCGGCCCAGTACTTC.

The chain has TRBV10-2 and TRBJ2-5, with 8 bases matching TRBD1. Trimming at V came to 5 bases and at J to 5 bases, leaving 10 bases not matched to a gene. The CDR3 has 15 amino acids. Germline CDR1 reads WSHSY; CDR2 reads SAAADI. The CDR3 region is CASSPDREVFETQYF. Here the CDR3 DNA reads TGCGCCAGCAGTCCGGACAGGGAGGTTTTTGAGACCCAGTACTTC.

V is TRBV7-9 and J is TRBJ1-2; no firm D call. This CDR3 has 12 amino acids. Germline V gene lookup returns CDR1 SEHNR and CDR2 FQNEAQ (reference sequence). Trimming pared 1 base from V and 4 bases from J, leaving 4 bases between. CDR3 residues: CASSLDLYGYTF. The CDR3 DNA reads as TGTGCCAGCAGCTTAGACCTCTATGGCTACACCTTC.

The chain links TRBV5-6 to TRBJ2-5; TRBD1 might be the D (6 bases). The V end was cut by 0 bases, the J end by 5 bases, with 14 bases between. The CDR3 is made up of 15 amino acids. Germline V gives CDR1 SGHDT, CDR2 YYEEEE. Written as DNA, the CDR3 is TGTGCCAGCAGCTTGGCCGTGGGGGCGCTGGAGACCCAGTACTTC. This translates into CASSLAVGALETQYF.

V is TRBV30 and J is TRBJ1-1; 9 nucleotides agree with TRBD1. CDR1 GTSNPN and CDR2 SVGIG come from the germline V gene (reference sequence). V lost 2 bases and J lost 2; bases outside the gene matches: 3. This CDR3 is built from 14 residues. CDR3 bases: TGTGCCTGGAGTAAGACAGGGGGTAACACTGAAGCTTTCTTT. It specifies CAWSKTGGNTEAFF. Full variable domain (remainder filled in from reference TRBV30 and TRBJ1-1): SQTIHQWPATLVQPVGSPLSLECTVEGTSNPNLYWYRQAAGRGLQLLFYSVGIGQISSEVPQNLSASRPQDRQFILSSKKLLLSDSGFYLCAWSKTGGNTEAFFGQGTRLTVV.

With regard to this clone: The sample carries other DNA sequences with the same CDR3. The genes are TRBV30 and TRBJ2-3, with unresolved D. The CDR3 is 13 residues long. Germline CDR1 and CDR2: GTSNPN and SVGIG (reference sequence). Trimming removed 0 bases from V and 2 bases from J, with 6 bases in between. The chain's CDR3 is CAWSVLATDTQYF. The CDR3 DNA sequence: TGTGCCTGGAGTGTCTTAGCCACAGATACGCAGTATTTT.

The rearrangement joins TRBV29-1 to TRBJ2-7; TRBD1 might be the D (5 bases). V was shortened by 3 bases and J by 9 bases, with 18 bases between the two germline ends. CDR1 is SQVTM, CDR2 ANQGSEA, per germline. The CDR3 is 13 amino acids. CDR3 in amino acids: CSVEMTEAVGQYF. DNA for the CDR3: TGCAGCGTTGAGATGACAGAGGCGGTCGGGCAGTACTTC.

The chain has TRBV13 and TRBJ1-6; tentative D call: TRBD1 (5 bases). Between the trimmed V and J ends, which lost 2 bases and 9 bases, there was a span of 14 bases. The CDR3 loop spans 15 amino acids. CDR1 and CDR2 from the germline V gene are PRHDT and FYEKMQ (reference sequence). CDR3 in amino acids: CASSLYQGVGSPLHF. In nucleotides, the CDR3 is TGTGCCAGCAGCTTATACCAGGGTGTAGGTTCACCCCTCCACTTT.

The chain employs TRBV30 and TRBJ1-2; D gene ambiguous. CDR3 length: 12 residues. Germline CDR1 reads GTSNPN; CDR2 reads SVGIG (reference sequence). V dropped 0 bases and J dropped 6 bases, with 8 bases sitting between them. The CDR3 region is CAWSVPGNGYTF. Here the CDR3 DNA reads TGTGCCTGGAGTGTACCGGGCAATGGCTACACCTTC.

The chain combines TRBV4-1 with TRBJ2-2, with 7 bases identical to TRBD1. CDR3 length equals 15 residues. The germline V gene has CDR1 MGHRA and CDR2 YSYEKL. Germline trimming cut 2 bases from V and 4 bases from J; bases unmatched to any gene: 4. CDR3 loop: CASSQPTGRTGELFF. CDR3 coding DNA: TGCGCCAGCAGCCAACCGACAGGGCGCACCGGGGAGCTGTTTTTT.

About this clone itself: The same CDR3 is also encoded by other DNA sequences in this sample. V usage is TRBV5-1 and J usage is TRBJ2-1, with D possibly TRBD2 on 5 matching bases. CDR1 is SGHRS, CDR2 YFSETQ, per germline. The CDR3 consists of 12 residues. V lost 0 bases and J 9 bases, leaving 7 bases between the germline ends. The CDR3 loop reads CASSLDRGEQFF. As DNA, the CDR3 is TGCGCCAGCAGCTTGGACCGGGGTGAGCAGTTCTTC.

This clone has a handful of counts. The chain employs TRBV30 and TRBJ2-2, with D uncertain. CDR3 length: 13 residues. V was cut by 4 bases and J by 1 base, with 7 bases left in between. Germline V gives CDR1 GTSNPN, CDR2 SVGIG (reference sequence). This chain's CDR3 is CAWTKMNTGELFF. Written as DNA, the CDR3 is TGTGCCTGGACAAAAATGAACACCGGGGAGCTGTTTTTT.